This entry lists 3 T cell receptor beta chains sequenced from one sample in a study of T cell repertoires in cytomegalovirus infection. Via MiXCR, TCRdb re-called the reads, giving one row per CDR3 protein. The profile shows 45,000 to 55,000 distinct CDR3 sequences, about 21% of them singletons. These receptors are not linked to any known antigen. The sequencing here drew on CD8+ T cells from cultured PBMCs, taken from culture after CMV antigen stimulation. All receptors come from a human donor in good health (CMV status not recorded). Some clones in this sample may be carry-over from other donors' samples.

The genes are TRBV27 and TRBJ2-7; 8 bases are a match to TRBD2. The CDR3 is 16 residues long. V lost 2 bases, J lost 6 bases, and 12 bases stayed unmatched. In germline, CDR1 is MNHEY, CDR2 SMNVEV (reference sequence). The CDR3 sequence: CASSLTGSGSASEQYF. The CDR3 nucleotides are TGTGCCAGCAGTTTAACGGGGAGCGGGAGTGCCTCCGAGCAGTACTTC.

With respect to this clonotype: Its ends do not fully match the called genes, so a read error is possible. This rearrangement joins TRBV5-1 to TRBJ2-1; D ambiguous. Looked up from germline, CDR1 is SGHRS and CDR2 is YFSETQ. The CDR3 covers 13 residues. The CDR3 loop is CASSLLGYNKQFF. The DNA of the CDR3 is TGCGCCAGCAGCTTGTTGGGTTACAATAAGCAGTTCTTC.

CDR3: CASSQERGELAGGADTQYF. DNA for the CDR3: TGCGCCAGCAGCCAAGAAAGGGGGGAACTAGCGGGAGGGGCAGATACGCAGTATTTT. This chain uses TRBV4-1 with TRBJ2-3; TRBD2 matches at 13 bases. Germline V lookup: CDR1 MGHRA, CDR2 YSYEKL. This CDR3 contains 19 residues. V shed 0 bases and J 4 bases; nucleotides not matched to a gene: 10.